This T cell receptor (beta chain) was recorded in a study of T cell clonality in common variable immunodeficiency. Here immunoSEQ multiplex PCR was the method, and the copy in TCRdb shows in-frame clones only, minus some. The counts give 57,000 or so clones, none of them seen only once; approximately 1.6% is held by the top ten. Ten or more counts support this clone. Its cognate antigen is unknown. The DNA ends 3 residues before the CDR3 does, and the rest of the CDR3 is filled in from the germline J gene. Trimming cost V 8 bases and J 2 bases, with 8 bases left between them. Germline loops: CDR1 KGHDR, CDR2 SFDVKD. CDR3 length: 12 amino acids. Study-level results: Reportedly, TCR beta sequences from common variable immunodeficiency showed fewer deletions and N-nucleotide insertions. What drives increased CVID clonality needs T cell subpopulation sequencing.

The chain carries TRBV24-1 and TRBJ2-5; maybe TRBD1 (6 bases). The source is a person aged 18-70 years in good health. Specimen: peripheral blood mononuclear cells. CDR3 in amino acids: CATKGVQETQYF. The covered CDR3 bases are TGTGCCACCAAGGGGGTTCAAGAGACC.